This TCR beta chain was sequenced for a study of cytomegalovirus exposure and HLA in healthy donors. Overall study results and limits: Both high specificity and high sensitivity reportedly marked the classifier's diagnosis of cytomegalovirus status. Most TCR sequences proved rare, with some public TCRs found in many donors.

The table lists this clone with a count of one. What it binds is not known. With 60 Vbeta and 13 Jbeta primers, the PCR was carried out. Sequencing was performed with immunoSEQ multiplex PCR; in TCRdb, only in-frame clones are kept and a portion is missing. The repertoire holds some 150,000 clones, with around three fifths as singletons. This CDR3 has 14 residues. CDR1 is GTSNPN and CDR2 is SVGIG in the germline V gene (reference sequence). J was trimmed by 7 bases and V by 0 bases; bases with no gene match: 8. The sample comprised PBMCs. This clonotype was obtained from a woman between 35 and 50 years old in good health and CMV-seronegative. The chain couples TRBV30 to TRBJ2-5; TRBD2 aligns across 7 bases. As DNA, the CDR3 is TGTGCCTGGAGTGTACTGGCGGGGAGGGGGACCCAGTACTTC. It codes for CAWSVLAGRGTQYF. Full variable domain (missing parts from reference TRBV30 and TRBJ2-5): SQTIHQWPATLVQPVGSPLSLECTVEGTSNPNLYWYRQAAGRGLQLLFYSVGIGQISSEVPQNLSASRPQDRQFILSSKKLLLSDSGFYLCAWSVLAGRGTQYFGPGTRLLVL.